Included here is one TCR beta chain sequence, with context. Repertoires were generated with immunoSEQ multiplex PCR, while TCRdb's copy carries only in-frame clones and drops some. The profile shows about 180,000 clones, about 85% of them singletons. The data originate from a study of blood T cell repertoires in COVID-19. CDR3 length: 13 amino acids. Germline CDR1 is SNHLY and CDR2 is FYNNEI. Trimming pared 4 bases from V and 12 bases from J, leaving 18 bases between. Source material: peripheral blood. The receptor's source is a person aged 70 to 85 with COVID-19, enrolled during active disease. The chain employs TRBV2 and TRBJ1-1; weak D call: TRBD1 (5 bases). The CDR3 spells CASSAMGGAETFF. In nucleotides, the CDR3 is TGTGCCAGCAGTGCGATGGGAGGGGCAGAAACTTTCTTT.